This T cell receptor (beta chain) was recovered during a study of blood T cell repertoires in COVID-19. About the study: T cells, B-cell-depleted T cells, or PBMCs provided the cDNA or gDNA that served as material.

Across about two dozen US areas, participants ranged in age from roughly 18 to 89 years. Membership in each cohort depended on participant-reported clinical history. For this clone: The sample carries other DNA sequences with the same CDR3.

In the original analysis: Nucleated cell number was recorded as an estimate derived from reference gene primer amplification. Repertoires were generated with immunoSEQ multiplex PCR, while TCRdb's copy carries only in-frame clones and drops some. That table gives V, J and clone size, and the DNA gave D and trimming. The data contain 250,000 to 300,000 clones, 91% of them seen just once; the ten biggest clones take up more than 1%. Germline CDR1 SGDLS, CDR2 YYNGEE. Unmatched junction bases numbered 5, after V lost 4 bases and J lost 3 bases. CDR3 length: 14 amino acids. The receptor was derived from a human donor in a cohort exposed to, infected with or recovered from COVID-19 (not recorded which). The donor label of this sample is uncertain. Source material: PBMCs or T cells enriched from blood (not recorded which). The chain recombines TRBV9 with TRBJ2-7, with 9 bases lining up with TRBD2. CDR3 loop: CASSPRGGGYEQYF. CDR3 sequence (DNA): TGTGCCAGCAGCCCTCGCGGGGGGGGCTACGAGCAGTACTTC.